The TCR beta chain under discussion was sequenced for a study of T cell responses to AZD1222 COVID-19 vaccine (dated by TCRdb to about 2021). Background on the whole study: A total of 240 or so trial participants underwent TCR sequencing, of whom 207 had received two doses of AZD1222 and approximately 26 had received two doses of the MenACWY control vaccine. Trial participants were enrolled by age into subgroups of 18-55, 56-69 and 70-plus years, and about 150, 27 and 61 TCR-sequenced participants, respectively, were included in these subgroups. The research as a whole found: Participants were mostly white British and included more females than males, and it was suggested by the authors that clonal diversity may have been underestimated. Spike-specific TCR breadth and depth rose significantly after two AZD1222 doses compared with day 0 and with MenACWY recipients. Only 5 to 7 AZD1222 recipients were SARS-CoV-2 seropositive at baseline, limiting conclusions about previously exposed vaccinees. Because no day 14 peak-response samples were available, repertoires were characterized only after the peak T cell response. The whole spike protein was spanned by vaccine-associated CD4 TCRs, and dominant responses were seen in regions 160-218 and 743-854. In the small 56-69-year group, the increase in depth fell short of significance, most likely because of low power. Epitopes outside the regions mutated in the B.1.351 and B.1.1.7 variants were reportedly recognized by nearly half of the unique spike-specific TCRs.

Comment on this clone: This clone's antigen is unknown. Base quality data are lacking; no much larger clone is found one base away.

The CDR3 regions of human TCRbeta chains were analyzed by immunosequencing. The study's processing was this. Repertoire TCRs were checked for matches against a reference library of SARS-CoV-2-specific TCRs that had been generated using the MIRA antigen-specificity platform. Breadth was defined as the fraction of unique TCRs that were SARS-CoV-2-associated, and depth was defined as the fraction of total T cells that were SARS-CoV-2-associated. Using the MIRA data, each spike-specific TCR was mapped to the spike region that the TCR reacts to and placed in a CD4 or CD8 class. Log10-transformed breadth and depth values were compared by one-way ANOVA with Sidak's multiple comparisons tests. TCRdb provides this immuneACCESS table in a form limited to in-frame rearrangements. Some clones are lacking; in checked studies, under half of them reflect an unresolved V gene, and why the rest are absent is not known. That table gives V, J and clone size, and the DNA gave D and trimming. For this sample there are 44,000 or so clones; over 75% appear just once. The ten largest account for about 20% of the sample.

CDR1 and CDR2, per the germline V gene, are KGHSH and LQKENI. From its cysteine to its phenylalanine, the CDR3 spans 15 amino acids. Only the CDR3 part of the read is kept: 45 bases, read in frame from the first base. Trimming takes 2 bases off V and 5 bases off J; junction bases not matched to a gene: 4. This specimen's time point label, interpreted: about 28 days (+/-7) after the second vaccine dose. This specimen's treatment or condition label, interpreted: meningococcal conjugate vaccine given as trial control. Vaccinee samples were obtained from the UK trials COV001 and COV002, which included a single-blind randomized controlled phase 2/3 trial of AZD1222 (ChAdOx1 nCoV-19) in healthy adults. For TCRbeta chain sequencing, PBMC samples from trial participants were taken at day 0 and at day 28 after the second dose.

Recombination linked TRBV18 to TRBJ2-1, with 9 bases in between that match TRBD2. The sample consisted of peripheral blood, taken 28 days after the second dose of the MenACWY control vaccine. This sequence originates from an adult who received the MenACWY meningococcal vaccine as a control. The CDR3 region: CASSPLLAGHNEQFF. The nucleotide sequence reads as follows: TGTGCCAGCTCACCATTGCTAGCGGGGCACAATGAGCAGTTCTTC.